These 24 T cell receptor beta chains came from one sample sequenced in a study of T cells in Graves' hyperthyroidism and ophthalmopathy. Researchers amplified the TCR beta CDR3 regions from RNA transcripts. HTBI primers were used for first-round RT-PCR of the TCR CDR3. TCRdb reprocessed the multiplex PCR reads with MiXCR, giving one entry per CDR3 protein. The sample lists about 410,000 distinct CDR3 sequences, about 15% occurring once. The source material was blood. These receptors all come from a man younger than 30 with Graves' ophthalmopathy.

This clonotype was counted at least ten times. At one of its ends the junction is not consistent with the germline gene, which may arise from a read error. This chain joins TRBV7-9 and TRBJ1-4, with 8 nucleotides matching TRBD1. The CDR3 is 14 residues long. Per germline, CDR1 SEHNR and CDR2 FQNEAQ (reference sequence). The CDR3 protein is CASSSGQGGEKLFF. The CDR3 coding sequence is TGCGCCAGCAGCTCCGGACAGGGTGGGGAAAAACTGTTTTTT.

This clonotype has ten or more counts. The chain recombines TRBV7-2 with TRBJ2-3; TRBD2 agrees at 7 bases. The J segment lost 0 bases and the V segment lost 2 bases, leaving 5 bases of the junction unmatched. Looked up from germline, CDR1 is SGHTA and CDR2 is FQGNSA. The CDR3 is 16 residues long. CDR3 DNA: TGTGCCAGCAGCTTATTTAGCGGGTCTAGCACAGATACGCAGTATTTT. This gives the protein CASSLFSGSSTDTQYF.

The chain links TRBV6-1 to TRBJ2-3; tentatively, D is TRBD1 (6 bases). The germline V gene encodes CDR1 MNHNS and CDR2 SASEGT. The CDR3 spans 14 residues. V gave up 4 bases and J gave up 1 base, with 9 bases separating them. As DNA, the CDR3 is TGTGCCAGCAGTGGGACAGCTGGCACAGATACGCAGTATTTT. Its protein is CASSGTAGTDTQYF.

This clonotype occurred many times. The rearrangement uses TRBV10-2 and TRBJ2-1, with 7 positions matching TRBD2. CDR1 WSHSY and CDR2 SAAADI come from the germline V gene. The V gene end was trimmed by 7 bases and the J gene end by 5 bases; junction bases not matched to a gene: 8. This CDR3 is built from 14 residues. CDR3 nucleotides: TGCGCCAGCAAGTTCCTAGCGGACAACAATGAGCAGTTCTTC. Translation gives CASKFLADNNEQFF.

This clonotype was seen only a few times. The chain joins TRBV19 to TRBJ2-5; D gene ambiguous. Germline lookup yields CDR1 LNHDA and CDR2 SQIVND (reference sequence). The CDR3 runs 13 residues. V was trimmed by 1 base and J by 5 bases, leaving 8 bases between them. This CDR3 reads CASSIVGGETQYF. As DNA, the CDR3 is TGTGCCAGTAGTATAGTGGGTGGGGAGACCCAGTACTTC.

This clonotype was found many times. The chain recombines TRBV2 with TRBJ2-6, with a possible D match to TRBD1 (7 bases). There are 17 residues in the CDR3. V was trimmed by 6 bases and J by 0 bases, leaving 15 bases between them. CDR1 and CDR2 (germline): SNHLY, FYNNEI. CDR3 loop: CASSRDSGYSGANVLTF. CDR3 in DNA: TGTGCCAGCAGCCGGGACAGCGGGTACTCTGGGGCCAACGTCCTGACTTTC.

This clonotype was seen a few times. The chain carries TRBV4-1 and TRBJ1-6; D may be TRBD1 (5 bases). Germline CDR1 and CDR2: MGHRA and YSYEKL. This CDR3 has 16 residues. V gave up 1 base and J gave up 4 bases, with 11 bases separating them. The CDR3 DNA reads as TGCGCCAGCAGCCAAGTTAGGGGAAAATATAATTCACCCCTCCACTTT. It translates to CASSQVRGKYNSPLHF.

This clonotype was counted at least ten times. The chain is built from TRBV24-1 and TRBJ2-3, with 8 bases matching TRBD1. The germline V gene has CDR1 KGHDR and CDR2 SFDVKD. There are 16 residues in the CDR3. Germline trimming cut 5 bases from V and 1 base from J; bases unmatched to any gene: 7. For the CDR3, the DNA is TGTGCCACCAGTGGGCAGGGGGCAACGGGCACAGATACGCAGTATTTT. It encodes CATSGQGATGTDTQYF.

Many counts were recorded for this clonotype. The CDR3 sequence is CASSFWTGQYNEQFF. The CDR3 nucleotides read TGTGCCAGCAGTTTTTGGACAGGCCAATACAATGAGCAGTTCTTC. This chain links TRBV27 with TRBJ2-1, with 7 positions matching TRBD1. The CDR3 has 15 amino acids. Germline CDR1 MNHEY, CDR2 SMNVEV (reference sequence). After removal of 3 bases from V and 4 bases from J, the junction contained 6 bases not matched to a gene.

The chain has TRBV2 and TRBJ2-7; 7 nucleotides line up with TRBD2. Germline CDR1 and CDR2: SNHLY and FYNNEI. This CDR3 is 14 amino acids long. The V gene end was trimmed by 3 bases and the J gene end by 0 bases; junction bases not matched to a gene: 2. The CDR3 region is CASSDPGGSYEQYF. CDR3 bases: TGTGCCAGCAGTGATCCGGGGGGCTCCTACGAGCAGTACTTC.

This clonotype was observed at least ten times. This chain connects TRBV5-6 to TRBJ1-1; TRBD1 matches 7 bases. Germline-derived CDR1 and CDR2 are SGHDT and YYEEEE. The trim removed 4 bases at V and 5 bases at J, leaving 8 bases unmatched. The CDR3 consists of 14 residues. This CDR3 reads CASSPTGVGTEAFF. The CDR3 region has the DNA TGTGCCAGCAGCCCAACAGGGGTTGGGACTGAAGCTTTCTTT.

The CDR3 coding sequence is TGTGCCAGCAGCAATAACCGGGACAGGGGGCCTAGCGGGATTGTCCCCGGCTCCTACAATGAGCAGTTCTTC. This translates into CASSNNRDRGPSGIVPGSYNEQFF. The chain carries TRBV7-9 and TRBJ2-1, with TRBD1 matching 12 bases. CDR3 length: 24 residues. The germline V gene encodes CDR1 SEHNR and CDR2 FQNEAQ (reference sequence). Trimming took 5 bases from V and 0 from J; bases not matched to a gene: 26.

At least ten counts were recorded for this clonotype. The V call is TRBV5-1, the J call TRBJ2-1; no clear D. Deletions cut 0 bases from V and 6 bases from J, with 10 bases between. CDR1 SGHRS and CDR2 YFSETQ come from the germline V gene. The CDR3 length is 14 residues. The CDR3 DNA sequence: TGCGCCAGCAGCTTGGTCGCGAGAATCAATGAGCAGTTCTTC. Translation: CASSLVARINEQFF. Full variable domain (outside the CDR3, taken from reference TRBV5-1 and TRBJ2-1): KAGVTQTPRYLIKTRGQQVTLSCSPISGHRSVSWYQQTPGQGLQFLFEYFSETQRNKGNFPGRFSGRQFSNSRSEMNVSTLELGDSALYLCASSLVARINEQFFGPGTRLTVL.

This clonotype was counted at least ten times. CDR3 in amino acids: CASRREPGTPNSPLHF. The CDR3 DNA reads TGTGCCAGCAGAAGGGAACCCGGCACCCCCAATTCACCCCTCCACTTT. The J gene is TRBJ1-6, the V gene TRBV2, with D unresolved. The CDR3 runs 16 residues. V lost 6 bases, J lost 7 bases, and 19 bases lay in between. CDR1 and CDR2 from the germline V gene are SNHLY and FYNNEI.

This clonotype showed up many times. The chain employs TRBV11-2 and TRBJ2-2; 14 positions agree with TRBD2. J lost 13 bases, V lost 3 bases, and 7 bases had no gene match. Germline V gene lookup returns CDR1 SGHAT and CDR2 FQNNGV. CDR3 length: 15 residues. The CDR3 spells CASSFPGLAGARLFF. Here the CDR3 DNA reads TGTGCCAGCAGCTTTCCGGGACTAGCGGGAGCGAGGCTGTTTTTT.

This clonotype was observed a few times. The chain is built from TRBV27 and TRBJ1-5, with TRBD1 matching over 7 bases. The CDR3 length is 18 residues. V was clipped by 8 bases and J by 6 bases; unmatched bases: 22. CDR1 is MNHEY and CDR2 is SMNVEV in the germline V gene (reference sequence). As DNA, the CDR3 is TGTGCCAGCTCTACCAGGGGGACAGTTTCACGGGGAAGTCAGCCCCAGCATTTT. This gives the protein CASSTRGTVSRGSQPQHF.

The chain links TRBV12-3 or TRBV12-4 to TRBJ2-1, with 15 bases identical to TRBD2. With 8 bases clipped from V and 4 bases from J, the junction kept 6 bases outside the gene matches. The CDR3 totals 16 residues. In DNA form, the CDR3 reads TGTGCCAGCCGCGGACTAGCGGGAGGGGATTACAATGAGCAGTTCTTC. Encoded protein: CASRGLAGGDYNEQFF.

This clonotype has a count of ten or more. V usage is TRBV6-1 and J usage is TRBJ1-6, with D perhaps matching TRBD1 (5 bases). Trimming took 8 bases from V and 5 from J, leaving 16 bases between them. The germline CDR1 and CDR2 sequences are MNHNS and SASEGT. The CDR3 has 15 amino acids. CDR3 region: CASATRGADNSPLHF. The CDR3 nucleotides read TGTGCCAGCGCCACTCGAGGGGCCGATAATTCACCCCTCCACTTT.

The V call is TRBV7-6, the J call TRBJ2-3, with 13 nucleotides matching TRBD2. CDR3 length: 17 residues. Germline V CDR1 and CDR2: SGHVS, FNYEAQ. V dropped 5 bases and J dropped 0; count of bases not matched to a gene: 5. The CDR3 here is CASSGRTSGGSTDTQYF. CDR3 nucleotides: TGTGCCAGCAGCGGAAGGACTAGCGGGGGAAGCACAGATACGCAGTATTTT.

This clonotype has ten or more counts. The chain has TRBV12-3 or TRBV12-4 and TRBJ2-2; D uncertain. This CDR3 spans 14 amino acids. V was trimmed by 6 bases and J by 3 bases, leaving 11 bases between them. CDR3 region: CASRISGYTGELFF. The CDR3 DNA reads TGTGCCAGCAGAATTAGTGGTTACACCGGGGAGCTGTTTTTT.

This clonotype was counted a few times. This chain connects TRBV4-2 to TRBJ1-6, with TRBD1 as a possible D gene (6 bases). From germline, CDR1 is LGHNA and CDR2 YNFKEQ. The germline V and J ends were trimmed by 0 bases and 5 bases, with 14 bases remaining between them. The CDR3 extends over 17 amino acids. This chain's CDR3 is CASSQEGRGVNNSPLHF. In DNA form, the CDR3 reads TGTGCCAGCAGCCAAGAGGGCAGGGGAGTTAATAATTCACCCCTCCACTTT.

The table lists this clonotype with many counts. The chain has TRBV5-1 and TRBJ2-1; 9 bases match TRBD2. The J segment lost 6 bases and the V segment lost 4 bases, leaving 11 bases of the junction unmatched. Germline V lookup: CDR1 SGHRS, CDR2 YFSETQ. This CDR3 region has 16 residues. The CDR3 DNA reads TGCGCCAGCAGCAAGGGACCGGGACTAGCCCCCAATGAGCAGTTCTTC. Amino acid sequence: CASSKGPGLAPNEQFF.

The chain employs TRBV7-9 and TRBJ1-1, with TRBD1 matching 7 bases. CDR3 size: 15 residues. Germline V gives CDR1 SEHNR, CDR2 FQNEAQ (reference sequence). V was pared by 5 bases and J by 3 bases, with 9 bases of the junction left unmatched. The chain's CDR3 is CASSPRGPPYTEAFF. CDR3 sequence (DNA): TGTGCCAGCAGCCCAAGGGGGCCACCGTACACTGAAGCTTTCTTT.

In its sample, this clonotype was seen a few times. The chain couples TRBV19 to TRBJ2-1; no firm D call. Germline values: CDR1 LNHDA, CDR2 SQIVND (reference sequence). The CDR3 has 15 amino acids. V dropped 3 bases and J dropped 0 bases, with 9 bases sitting between them. CDR3: CASSIKGSSYNEQFF. For the CDR3, the DNA is TGTGCCAGTAGTATTAAGGGCAGCTCCTACAATGAGCAGTTCTTC.